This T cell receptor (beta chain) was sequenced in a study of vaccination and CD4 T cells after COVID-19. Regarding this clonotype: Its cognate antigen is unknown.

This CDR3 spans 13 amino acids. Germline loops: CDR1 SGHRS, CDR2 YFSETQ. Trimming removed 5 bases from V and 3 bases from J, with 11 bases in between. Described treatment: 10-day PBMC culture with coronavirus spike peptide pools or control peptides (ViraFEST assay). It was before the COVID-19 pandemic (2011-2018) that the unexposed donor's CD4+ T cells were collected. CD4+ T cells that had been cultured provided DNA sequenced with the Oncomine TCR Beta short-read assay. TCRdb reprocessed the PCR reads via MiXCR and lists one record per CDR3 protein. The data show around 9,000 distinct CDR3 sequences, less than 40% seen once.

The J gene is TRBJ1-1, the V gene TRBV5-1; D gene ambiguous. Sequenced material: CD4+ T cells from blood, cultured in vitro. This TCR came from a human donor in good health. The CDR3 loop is CASRLGPDTEAFF. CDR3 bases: TGCGCCAGCAGACTAGGTCCCGACACTGAAGCTTTCTTT. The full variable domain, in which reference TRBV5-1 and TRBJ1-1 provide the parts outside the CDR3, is KAGVTQTPRYLIKTRGQQVTLSCSPISGHRSVSWYQQTPGQGLQFLFEYFSETQRNKGNFPGRFSGRQFSNSRSEMNVSTLELGDSALYLCASRLGPDTEAFFGQGTRLTVV.